These T cell receptor beta chains were read from a single sample in a study of T-cell reconstitution after alpha-beta-depleted transplantation in children. TCRdb fed the PCR reads into MiXCR, producing one record per CDR3 protein. The table includes about 210,000 distinct CDR3 sequences, around a sixth detected once. The sample consisted of PBMCs, mostly from graft donor cells, taken 360 days after TCRalphabeta/CD19-depleted stem cell transplant. These receptors all come from a male patient between 2 and 15 years old who had a stem cell transplant for acute lymphoblastic leukemia, so the T cells may come from the graft donor. CDR3s leave out the opening cysteine and the closing phenylalanine or tryptophan. A D gene is named only where the DNA matches it firmly.

TRBD1	TRBV7-8	TRBJ1-6	ASSLGTGSSPLH
-	TRBV28	TRBJ2-2	ASSLSVLALNTGELF
TRBD2	TRBV7-9	TRBJ2-1	ASSPLWRGARYNEQF
TRBD1	TRBV5-1	TRBJ2-7	ASSLDGTGLYEQY
-	TRBV6-1	TRBJ1-4	ASSESPITLGEKLF
-	TRBV7-2	TRBJ2-2	ASSLGQAVGELF
TRBD1	TRBV24-1	TRBJ2-5	ATSDITGEETQY
-	TRBV7-2	TRBJ2-7	ASSFGTVSRYEQY
-	TRBV11-2	TRBJ1-1	ASSQGLNTEAF
-	TRBV7-6	TRBJ1-1	ASSLGVGGANTEAF
-	TRBV12-3/TRBV12-4	TRBJ2-1	ASSLTYNEQF
TRBD1	TRBV10-2	TRBJ2-7	ASTPRTGGPYEQY
-	TRBV25-1	TRBJ2-5	ASSLPGVDDETQY
-	TRBV5-5	TRBJ1-5	ASSPSNAGANQPQH
-	TRBV7-9	TRBJ2-1	ASSPGYEQF
-	TRBV9	TRBJ2-1	VAADFEQF
-	TRBV7-8	TRBJ2-3	ASSSRTHTDTQY
-	TRBV4-1	TRBJ2-7	ASSQGSSNSWNEQY
-	TRBV20-1	TRBJ2-7	SAWPGGSYEQY
TRBD1	TRBV3-1	TRBJ2-3	ASSQKTRGRGDTQY
TRBD1	TRBV12-5	TRBJ2-3	ASGLGQGMEDTQY
-	TRBV29-1	TRBJ2-2	SVRSGGIDGELF
-	TRBV5-1	TRBJ1-2	ASSLEEESKANYGYT
TRBD2	TRBV4-3	TRBJ2-3	ASSQGLAGATQY
TRBD1	TRBV6-1	TRBJ1-6	ATTRTGSPH